One sample yielded the 10 T cell receptor beta chains listed below, sequenced in a study of shared T cell receptors in the human thymus. TCRdb's table, derived via immunoSEQ multiplex PCR, lists solely in-frame clones and lacks some. The table has roughly 500,000 clones, more than 75% seen once. The same sample was also used in a study of human thymus T cells.

The sequenced material came from thymocytes. The receptor set was obtained from a boy under three years old with a congenital heart defect.

The count of this clone is one. This chain connects TRBV7-9 to TRBJ1-1, with 7 bases lining up with TRBD1. V gave up 1 base and J gave up 3 bases; unmatched junction bases: 8. Germline V gene lookup returns CDR1 SEHNR and CDR2 FQNEAQ (reference sequence). The CDR3 runs 16 residues. The CDR3 sequence is CASSLGRGRSDTEAFF. CDR3 bases: TGTGCCAGCAGCTTAGGGAGGGGGCGAAGCGACACTGAAGCTTTCTTT.

The rearrangement joins TRBV7-8 to TRBJ2-5, with TRBD2 as a possible D gene (5 bases). The CDR3 runs to 11 residues. Between the trimmed V and J ends, which lost 4 bases and 7 bases, there was a span of 7 bases. Germline V lookup: CDR1 SGHVS, CDR2 FQNEAQ. CDR3: CASSWAGTQYF. Written as DNA, the CDR3 is TGTGCCAGCAGCTGGGCGGGGACCCAGTACTTC. The whole variable domain, filled in from reference TRBV7-8 and TRBJ2-5, reads GAGVSQSPRYKVAKRGQDVALRCDPISGHVSLFWYQQALGQGPEFLTYFQNEAQLDKSGLPSDRFFAERPEGSVSTLKIQRTQQEDSAVYLCASSWAGTQYFGPGTRLLVL.

In this sample, this clone turned up once. The CDR3 sequence: CASSPRTGGETQYF. The CDR3 DNA is TGTGCCAGCAGCCCCCGGACAGGGGGGGAGACCCAGTACTTC. The genes are TRBV5-4 and TRBJ2-5; the match to TRBD1 covers 10 bases. This CDR3 is built from 14 residues. Germline trimming cut 4 bases from V and 5 bases from J; bases unmatched to any gene: 5. The germline V gene has CDR1 SGHNT and CDR2 YYREEE (reference sequence).

This clone was observed a single time. This chain joins TRBV4-1 and TRBJ1-4, with TRBD1 matching 11 bases. CDR3 size: 16 residues. The germline CDR1 and CDR2 sequences are MGHRA and YSYEKL. V shed 1 base, J shed 5 bases, and the junction held 3 bases outside the gene matches. The CDR3 here is CASSQGGTGGNEKLFF. Written as DNA, the CDR3 is TGCGCCAGCAGCCAAGGTGGGACAGGGGGGAATGAAAAACTGTTTTTT.

On this clone: The germline gene is not matched at one end of the junction; a read error may be the cause. V usage is TRBV29-1 and J usage is TRBJ2-2; tentatively, D is TRBD2 (7 bases). CDR1 is SQVTM, CDR2 ANQGSEA, per germline. This CDR3 is built from 13 residues. The CDR3 DNA is TGCAGCGTCTCCAGGGGAGGGACCGGGGGGCTGTTTTTT. Translation: CSVSRGGTGGLFF.

The chain links TRBV5-7 to TRBJ2-3, with 10 bases that match TRBD1. TRBV5-7 is treated as an ORF (open reading frame) with a function not yet certain. This CDR3 has 16 amino acids. The junction had 2 bases not matched to a gene; V was cut back by 0 bases and J by 1 base. The chain's CDR3 is CASSLVGTGGTDTQYF. DNA for the CDR3: TGTGCCAGCAGCTTGGTTGGGACAGGGGGCACAGATACGCAGTATTTT.

This chain links TRBV27 with TRBJ2-3; tentatively, D is TRBD2 (6 bases). V was clipped by 5 bases and J by 6 bases, with 12 bases between them. The germline V gene has CDR1 MNHEY and CDR2 SMNVEV (reference sequence). The CDR3 loop spans 13 amino acids. The CDR3 region is CASSPPREDTQYF. As DNA, the CDR3 is TGTGCCAGCAGTCCTCCCCGGGAGGATACGCAGTATTTT.

J is TRBJ2-7 and V is TRBV25-1; TRBD2 is a possible D gene (6 bases). The V and J ends lost 4 bases and 7 bases respectively, with 20 bases between them. Germline CDR1 is MGHDK and CDR2 is SYGVNS. The CDR3 is made up of 15 amino acids. The CDR3 coding sequence is TGTGCCAGCAGTGCCCGGCCCGGGAGTCCGAGGGAGCAGTACTTC. Translating it yields CASSARPGSPREQYF.

CDR3 in DNA: TGTGCCAGCAGCACAAAATATAAGGGGCACTCCTACAATGAGCAGTTCTTC. It yields the protein CASSTKYKGHSYNEQFF. V is TRBV21-1 and J is TRBJ2-1; TRBD1 is the table's D call, not checked against the DNA. TRBV21-1 represents a pseudogene. The CDR3 extends over 17 amino acids.

The genes are TRBV10-2 and TRBJ2-7; weak D call: TRBD2 (6 bases). Trimming pared 6 bases from V and 0 bases from J, leaving 6 bases between. Per germline, CDR1 WSHSY and CDR2 SAAADI. CDR3 length equals 12 residues. CDR3 protein: CASRLASYEQYF. DNA of the CDR3: TGCGCCAGCAGACTAGCCTCCTACGAGCAGTACTTC.